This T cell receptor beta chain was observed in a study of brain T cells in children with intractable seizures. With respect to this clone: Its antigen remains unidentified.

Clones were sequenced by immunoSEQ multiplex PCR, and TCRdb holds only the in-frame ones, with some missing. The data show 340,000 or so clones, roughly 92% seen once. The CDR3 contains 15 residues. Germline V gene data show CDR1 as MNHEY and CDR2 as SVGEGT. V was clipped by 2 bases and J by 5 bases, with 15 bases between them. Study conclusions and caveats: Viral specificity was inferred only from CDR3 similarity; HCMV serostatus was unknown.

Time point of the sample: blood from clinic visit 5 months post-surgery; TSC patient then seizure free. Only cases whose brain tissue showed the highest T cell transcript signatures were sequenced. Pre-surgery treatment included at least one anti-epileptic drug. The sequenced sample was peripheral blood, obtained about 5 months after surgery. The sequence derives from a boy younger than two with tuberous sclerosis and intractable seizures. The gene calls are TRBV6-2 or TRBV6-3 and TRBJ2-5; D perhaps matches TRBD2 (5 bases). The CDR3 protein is CASSYGGGGQETQYF. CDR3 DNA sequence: TGTGCCAGCAGTTACGGCGGTGGAGGTCAGGAGACCCAGTACTTC.